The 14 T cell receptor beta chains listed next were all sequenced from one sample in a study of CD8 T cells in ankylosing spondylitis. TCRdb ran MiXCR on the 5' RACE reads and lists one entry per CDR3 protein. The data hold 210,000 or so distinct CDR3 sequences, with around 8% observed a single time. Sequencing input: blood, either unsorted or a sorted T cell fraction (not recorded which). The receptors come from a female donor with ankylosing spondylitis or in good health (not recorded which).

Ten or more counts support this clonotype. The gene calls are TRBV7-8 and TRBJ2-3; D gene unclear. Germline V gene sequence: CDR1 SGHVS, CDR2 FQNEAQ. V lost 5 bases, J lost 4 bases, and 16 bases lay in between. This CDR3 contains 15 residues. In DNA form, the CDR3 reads TGTGCCAGCAGCCCCTACGGTCTCCCGGCAGATACGCAGTATTTT. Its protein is CASSPYGLPADTQYF.

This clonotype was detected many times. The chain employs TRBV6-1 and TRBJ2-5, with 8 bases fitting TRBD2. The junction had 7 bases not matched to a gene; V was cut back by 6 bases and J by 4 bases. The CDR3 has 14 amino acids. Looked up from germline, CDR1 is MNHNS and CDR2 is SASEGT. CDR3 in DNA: TGTGCCAGCAGCCGGGGACTAGAGGGAGAGACCCAGTACTTC. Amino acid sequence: CASSRGLEGETQYF.

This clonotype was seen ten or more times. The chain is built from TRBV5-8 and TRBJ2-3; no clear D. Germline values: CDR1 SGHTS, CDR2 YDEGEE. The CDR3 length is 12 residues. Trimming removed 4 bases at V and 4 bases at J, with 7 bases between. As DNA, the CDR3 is TGTGCCAGCAGCCCCTACCCAGATACGCAGTATTTT. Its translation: CASSPYPDTQYF.

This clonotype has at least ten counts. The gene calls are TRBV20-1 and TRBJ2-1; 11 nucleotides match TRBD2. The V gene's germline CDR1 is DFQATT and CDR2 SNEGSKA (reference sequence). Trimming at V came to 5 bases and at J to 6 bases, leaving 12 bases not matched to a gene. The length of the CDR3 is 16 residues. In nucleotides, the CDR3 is TGCAGTGCTGTCCAACCGGGACTAGCGGAGTCCAATGAGCAGTTCTTC. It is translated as CSAVQPGLAESNEQFF.

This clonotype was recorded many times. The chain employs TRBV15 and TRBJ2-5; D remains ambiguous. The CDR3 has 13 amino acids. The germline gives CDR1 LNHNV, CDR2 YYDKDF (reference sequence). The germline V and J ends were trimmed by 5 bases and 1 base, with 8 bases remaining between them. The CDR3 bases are TGTGCCACCAGCGCCACAGTCCAAGAGACCCAGTACTTC. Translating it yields CATSATVQETQYF.

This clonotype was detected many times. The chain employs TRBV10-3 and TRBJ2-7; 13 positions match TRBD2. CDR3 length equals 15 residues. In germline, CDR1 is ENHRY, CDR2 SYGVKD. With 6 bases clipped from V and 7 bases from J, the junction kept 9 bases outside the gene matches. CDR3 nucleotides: TGTGCCATCAGGGGGACTAGCGGGACCTCGTCGGAGCAGTACTTC. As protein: CAIRGTSGTSSEQYF.

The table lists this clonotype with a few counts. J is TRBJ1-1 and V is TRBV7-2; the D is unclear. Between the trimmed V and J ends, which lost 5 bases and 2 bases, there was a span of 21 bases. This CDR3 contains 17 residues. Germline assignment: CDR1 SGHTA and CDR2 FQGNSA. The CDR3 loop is CASSPSANMRANTEAFF. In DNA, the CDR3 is TGTGCCAGCAGCCCTTCGGCCAACATGAGGGCCAACACTGAAGCTTTCTTT.

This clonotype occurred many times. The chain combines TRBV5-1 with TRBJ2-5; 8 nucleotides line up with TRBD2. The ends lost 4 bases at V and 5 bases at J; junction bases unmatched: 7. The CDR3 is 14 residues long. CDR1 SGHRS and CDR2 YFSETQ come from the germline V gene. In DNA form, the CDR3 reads TGCGCCAGCAGCATAACTAGCGGTGCGGAGACCCAGTACTTC. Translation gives CASSITSGAETQYF.

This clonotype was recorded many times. The CDR3 sequence is CASSYPKAGGDTGELFF. The CDR3 nucleotides are TGTGCCAGCAGTTACCCCAAAGCGGGAGGGGACACCGGGGAGCTGTTTTTT. The V gene is TRBV6-5, the J gene TRBJ2-2; TRBD2 matches at 10 bases. Germline V lookup: CDR1 MNHEY, CDR2 SVGAGI. V trimming: 2 bases; J trimming: 3 bases; junction bases outside the gene matches: 6. The CDR3 has 17 amino acids.

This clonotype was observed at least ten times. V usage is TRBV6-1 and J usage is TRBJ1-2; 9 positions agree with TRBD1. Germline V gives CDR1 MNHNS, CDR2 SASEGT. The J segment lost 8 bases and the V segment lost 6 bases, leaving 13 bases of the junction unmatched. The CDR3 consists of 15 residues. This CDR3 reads CASRSNDGTGPGYTF. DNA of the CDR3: TGTGCCAGCAGGTCAAACGATGGGACAGGGCCAGGCTACACCTTC.

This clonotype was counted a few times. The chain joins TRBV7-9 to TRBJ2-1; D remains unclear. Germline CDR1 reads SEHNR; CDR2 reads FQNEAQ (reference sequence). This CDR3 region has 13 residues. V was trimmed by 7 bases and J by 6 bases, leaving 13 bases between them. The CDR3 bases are TGTGCCAGCAATGGTTTAAGCTTCAATGAGCAGTTCTTC. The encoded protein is CASNGLSFNEQFF.

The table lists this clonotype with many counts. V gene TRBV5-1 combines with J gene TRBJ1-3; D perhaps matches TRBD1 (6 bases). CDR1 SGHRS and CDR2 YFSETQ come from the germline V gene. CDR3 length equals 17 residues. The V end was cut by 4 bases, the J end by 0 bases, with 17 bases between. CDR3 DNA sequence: TGCGCCAGCAGCACCGGACAGAGAATAGGCTCTGGAAACACCATATATTTT. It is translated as CASSTGQRIGSGNTIYF.

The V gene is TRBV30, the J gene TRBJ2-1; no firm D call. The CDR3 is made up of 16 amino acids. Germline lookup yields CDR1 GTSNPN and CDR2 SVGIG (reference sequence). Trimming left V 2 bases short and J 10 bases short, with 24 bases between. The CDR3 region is CAWSPSWTPRREEQFF. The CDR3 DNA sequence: TGTGCCTGGAGTCCCTCGTGGACCCCGCGTCGTGAGGAGCAGTTCTTC.

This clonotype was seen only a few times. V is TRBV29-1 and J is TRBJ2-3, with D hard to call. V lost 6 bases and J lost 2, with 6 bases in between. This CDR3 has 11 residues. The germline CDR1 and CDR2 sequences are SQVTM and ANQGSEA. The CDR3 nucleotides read TGCAGCGTGACCCTCACAGATACGCAGTATTTT. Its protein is CSVTLTDTQYF.